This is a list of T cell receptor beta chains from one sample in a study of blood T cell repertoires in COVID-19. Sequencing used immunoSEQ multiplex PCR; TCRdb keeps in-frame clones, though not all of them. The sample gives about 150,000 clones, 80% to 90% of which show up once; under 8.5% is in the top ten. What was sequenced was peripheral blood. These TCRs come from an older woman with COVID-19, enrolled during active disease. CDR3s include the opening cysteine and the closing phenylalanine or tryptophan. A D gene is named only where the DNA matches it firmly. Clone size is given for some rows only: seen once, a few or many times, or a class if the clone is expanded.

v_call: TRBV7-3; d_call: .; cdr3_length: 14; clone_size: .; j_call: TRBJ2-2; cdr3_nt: TGTGCCAGCAAGGTGGGGCCGAACACCGGGGAGCTGTTTTTT; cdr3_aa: CASKVGPNTGELFF
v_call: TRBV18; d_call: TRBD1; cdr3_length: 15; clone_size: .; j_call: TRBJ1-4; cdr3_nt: TGTGCCAGCTCAGGAAGGGACAGGACCGAGGAAAAACTGTTTTTT; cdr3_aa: CASSGRDRTEEKLFF
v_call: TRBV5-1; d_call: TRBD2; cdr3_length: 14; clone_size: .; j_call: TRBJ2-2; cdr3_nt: TGCGCCAGCAGCTTAACTAGCGGGACCGGGGAGCTGTTTTTT; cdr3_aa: CASSLTSGTGELFF
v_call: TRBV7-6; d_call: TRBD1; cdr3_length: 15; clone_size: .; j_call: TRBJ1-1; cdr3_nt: TGTGCCAGCAGCTTAGAACAGGGGGCGGTCACTGAAGCTTTCTTT; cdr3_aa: CASSLEQGAVTEAFF
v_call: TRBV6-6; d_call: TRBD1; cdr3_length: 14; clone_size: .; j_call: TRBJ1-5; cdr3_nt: TGTGCCAGCACCCGGGGACAGAGCAATCAGCCCCAGCATTTT; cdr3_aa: CASTRGQSNQPQHF
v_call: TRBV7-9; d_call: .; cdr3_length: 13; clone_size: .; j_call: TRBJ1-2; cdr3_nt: TGTGCCAGCAGCTTAGAGGGGGGGAATGGCTACACCTTC; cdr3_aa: CASSLEGGNGYTF
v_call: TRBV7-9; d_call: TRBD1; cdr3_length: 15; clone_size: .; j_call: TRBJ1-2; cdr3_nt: TGTGCCAGCAGCTTAAATGACAGGGGGAACTATGGCTACACCTTC; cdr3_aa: CASSLNDRGNYGYTF
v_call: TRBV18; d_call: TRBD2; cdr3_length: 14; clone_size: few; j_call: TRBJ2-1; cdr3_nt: TGTGCCAGCTCACCATGGCGGGAGGGCTCTGAGCAGTTCTTC; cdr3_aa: CASSPWREGSEQFF
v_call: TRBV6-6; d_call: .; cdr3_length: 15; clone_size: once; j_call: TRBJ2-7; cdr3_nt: TGTGCCAGCAGGACACCGGGAGAGGGGTCCTATGAGCAGTACTTC; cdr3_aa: CASRTPGEGSYEQYF
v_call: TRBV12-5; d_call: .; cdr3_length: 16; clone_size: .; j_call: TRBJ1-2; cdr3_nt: TGTGCTAGTGGCCCAAACCCTGGGACAAACAACTATGGCTACACCTTC; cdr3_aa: CASGPNPGTNNYGYTF
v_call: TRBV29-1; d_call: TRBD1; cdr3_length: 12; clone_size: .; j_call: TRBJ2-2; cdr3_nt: TGCAGCGTTAACAGGGGGCGCGGGGAGCTGTTTTTT; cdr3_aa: CSVNRGRGELFF
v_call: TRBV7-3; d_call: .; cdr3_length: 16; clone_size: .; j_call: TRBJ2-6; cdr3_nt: TGTGCCAGCAGCCCAGTACAGAGCTCTGGGGCCAACGTCCTGACTTTC; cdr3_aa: CASSPVQSSGANVLTF
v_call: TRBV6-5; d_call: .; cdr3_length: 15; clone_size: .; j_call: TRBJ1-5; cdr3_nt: TGTGCCAGCAGTTACTCCCAGGGTTTTGGTCAGCCCCAGCATTTT; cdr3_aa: CASSYSQGFGQPQHF
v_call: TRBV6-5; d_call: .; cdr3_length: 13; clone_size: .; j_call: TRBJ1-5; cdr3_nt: TGTGCCAGCAGTTACTCGAAGAGTCAGCCCCAGCATTTT; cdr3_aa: CASSYSKSQPQHF
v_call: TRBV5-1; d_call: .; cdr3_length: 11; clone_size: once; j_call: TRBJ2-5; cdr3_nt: TGCGCCAGCAGCTTGGGACAGGATTTGGACTTC; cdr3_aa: CASSLGQDLDF
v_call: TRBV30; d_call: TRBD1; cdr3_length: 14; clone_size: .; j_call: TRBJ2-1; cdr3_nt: TGTGCCTGCAAACCGGGACAGAAATACAATGAGCAGTTCTTC; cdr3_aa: CACKPGQKYNEQFF
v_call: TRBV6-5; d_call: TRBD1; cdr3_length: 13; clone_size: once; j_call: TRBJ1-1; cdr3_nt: TGTGCCAGCGGAAGGGACAGGGGGACTGAAGCTTTCTTT; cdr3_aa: CASGRDRGTEAFF
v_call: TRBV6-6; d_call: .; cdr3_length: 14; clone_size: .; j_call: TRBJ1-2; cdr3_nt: TGTGCCAGCAGTTACAGGGGCGGGGGGTATGGCTACACCTTC; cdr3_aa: CASSYRGGGYGYTF
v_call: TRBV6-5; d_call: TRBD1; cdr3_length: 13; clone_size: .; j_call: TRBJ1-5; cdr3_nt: TGTGCCAGCAGTTTGGACAGGGGACAGCCCCAGCATTTT; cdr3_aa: CASSLDRGQPQHF
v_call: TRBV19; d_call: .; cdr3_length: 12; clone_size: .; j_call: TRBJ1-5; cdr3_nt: TGTGCCAGTAGGGTAGGGGCTCGGCCCCAGCATTTT; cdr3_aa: CASRVGARPQHF
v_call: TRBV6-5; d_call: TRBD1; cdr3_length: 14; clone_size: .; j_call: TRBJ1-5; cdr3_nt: TGTGCCAGCAGGCCGACAGGGACCAATCAGCCCCAGCATTTT; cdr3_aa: CASRPTGTNQPQHF
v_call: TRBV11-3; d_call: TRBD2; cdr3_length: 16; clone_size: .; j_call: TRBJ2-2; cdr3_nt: TGTGCCAGCAGCTTACGACTAGCGGGAGTCACCGGGGAGCTGTTTTTT; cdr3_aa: CASSLRLAGVTGELFF
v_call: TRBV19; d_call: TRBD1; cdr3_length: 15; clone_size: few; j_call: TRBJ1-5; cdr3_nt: TGTGCCAGTACCGTGGACAGGGCTAGCAATCAGCCCCAGCATTTT; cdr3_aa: CASTVDRASNQPQHF
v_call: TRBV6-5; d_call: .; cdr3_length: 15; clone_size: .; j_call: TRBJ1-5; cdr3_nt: TGTGCCAGCAGTCCGGGTTTTCTTTTCAATCAGCCCCAGCATTTT; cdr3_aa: CASSPGFLFNQPQHF
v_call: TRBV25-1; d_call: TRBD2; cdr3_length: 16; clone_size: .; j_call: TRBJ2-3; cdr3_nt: TGTGCCAGCAGTGAATTTCCTAGCGGGATCACAGATACGCAGTATTTT; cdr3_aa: CASSEFPSGITDTQYF
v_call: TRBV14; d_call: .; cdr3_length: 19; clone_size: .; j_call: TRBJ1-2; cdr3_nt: TGTGCCAGCAGCCAAGATCTGGTGGCAGGGGTTCCCTCCCCCTATGGCTACACCTTC; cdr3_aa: CASSQDLVAGVPSPYGYTF
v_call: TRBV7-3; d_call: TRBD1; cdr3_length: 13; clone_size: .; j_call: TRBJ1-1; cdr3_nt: TGTGCCAGCAGAGACAGGGAGAACACTGAAGCTTTCTTT; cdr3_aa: CASRDRENTEAFF
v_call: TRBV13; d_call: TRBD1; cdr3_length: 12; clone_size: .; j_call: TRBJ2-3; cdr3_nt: TGTGCCAGCAGCATGGGACAGACACTGCAGTATTTT; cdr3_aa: CASSMGQTLQYF
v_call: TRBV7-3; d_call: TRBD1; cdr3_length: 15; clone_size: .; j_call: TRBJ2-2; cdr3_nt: TGTGCCAGCAGCTTGGACAGGGGGACCACCGGGGAGCTGTTTTTT; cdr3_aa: CASSLDRGTTGELFF
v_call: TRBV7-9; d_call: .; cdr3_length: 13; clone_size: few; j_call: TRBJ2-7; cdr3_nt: TGTGCCAGCAGGCCATCCGGGGGCTACGAGCAGTACTTC; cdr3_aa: CASRPSGGYEQYF
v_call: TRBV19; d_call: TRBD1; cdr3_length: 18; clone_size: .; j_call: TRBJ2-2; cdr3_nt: TGTGCCAGTAGTCGACCGACAGGGGGGGCTTCGAGCACCGGGGAGCTGTTTTTT; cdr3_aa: CASSRPTGGASSTGELFF
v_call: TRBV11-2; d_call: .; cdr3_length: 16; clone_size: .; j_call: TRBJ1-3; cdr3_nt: TGTGCCAGCAGCTTAGATGGCGGCAGTCCTGGAAACACCATATATTTT; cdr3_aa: CASSLDGGSPGNTIYF
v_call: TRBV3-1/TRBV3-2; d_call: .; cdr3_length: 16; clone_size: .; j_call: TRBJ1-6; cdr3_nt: TGTGCCAGCAGCATCTCAGGGGCGAACCATAATTCACCCCTCCACTTT; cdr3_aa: CASSISGANHNSPLHF